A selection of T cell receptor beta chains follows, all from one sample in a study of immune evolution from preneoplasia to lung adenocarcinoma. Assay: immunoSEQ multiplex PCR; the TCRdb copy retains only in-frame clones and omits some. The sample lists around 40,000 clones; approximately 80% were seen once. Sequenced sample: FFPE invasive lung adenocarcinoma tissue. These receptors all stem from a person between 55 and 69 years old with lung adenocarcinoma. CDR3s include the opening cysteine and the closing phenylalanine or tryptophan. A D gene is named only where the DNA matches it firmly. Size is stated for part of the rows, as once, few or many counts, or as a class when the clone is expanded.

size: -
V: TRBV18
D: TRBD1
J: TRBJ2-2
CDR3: CASYPGGASTGELFF
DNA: TGTGCCAGCTACCCAGGGGGTGCGAGCACCGGGGAGCTGTTTTTT

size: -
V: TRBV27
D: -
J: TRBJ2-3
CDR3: CASSFGMLDTQYF
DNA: TGTGCCAGCAGTTTTGGGATGCTAGATACGCAGTATTTT

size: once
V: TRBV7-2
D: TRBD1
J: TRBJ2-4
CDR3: CASSFGTGTLKNIQYF
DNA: TGTGCCAGCAGCTTTGGGACAGGGACACTCAAAAACATTCAGTACTTC

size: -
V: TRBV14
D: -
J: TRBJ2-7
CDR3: CASSQGRGYEQYF
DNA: TGTGCCAGCAGCCAAGGAAGGGGGTACGAGCAGTACTTC

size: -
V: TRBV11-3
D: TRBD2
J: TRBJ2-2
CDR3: CASSGRAWGGELFF
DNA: TGTGCCAGCTCCGGGAGGGCCTGGGGCGGGGAGCTGTTTTTT

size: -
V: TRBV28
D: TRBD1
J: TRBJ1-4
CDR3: CASSFEGAREKLFF
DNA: TGTGCCAGCAGTTTTGAGGGGGCGCGAGAAAAACTGTTTTTT

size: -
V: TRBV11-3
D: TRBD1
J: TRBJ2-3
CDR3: CASSTTGADTQYF
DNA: TGTGCCAGCAGCACTACAGGGGCAGATACGCAGTATTTT

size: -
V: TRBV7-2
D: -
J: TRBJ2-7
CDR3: CASSTQQGGVDEQYF
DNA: TGTGCCAGCAGCACTCAACAGGGAGGGGTTGACGAGCAGTACTTC

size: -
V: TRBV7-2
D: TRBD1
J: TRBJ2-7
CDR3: CASSLGQGSRVEQYF
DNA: TGTGCCAGCAGCTTGGGACAGGGGAGCCGCGTAGAGCAGTACTTC

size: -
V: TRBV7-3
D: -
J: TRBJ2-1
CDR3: CASSLGSWDEQFF
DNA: TGTGCCAGCAGCTTAGGGTCGTGGGATGAGCAGTTCTTC

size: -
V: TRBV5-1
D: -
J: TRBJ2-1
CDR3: CASSSSGGSYNEQFF
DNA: TGCGCCAGCAGCTCTTCTGGCGGCTCCTACAATGAGCAGTTCTTC

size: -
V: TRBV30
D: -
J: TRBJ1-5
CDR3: CAWTPGRMNQPQHF
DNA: TGTGCCTGGACCCCCGGACGGATGAATCAGCCCCAGCATTTT

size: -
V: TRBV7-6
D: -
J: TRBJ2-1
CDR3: CASSLAGVAYNEQFF
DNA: TGTGCCAGCAGCTTAGCGGGGGTGGCATACAATGAGCAGTTCTTC

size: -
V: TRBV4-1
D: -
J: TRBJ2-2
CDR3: CASSHSQGTGELFF
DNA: TGCGCCAGCAGCCACTCCCAGGGTACCGGGGAGCTGTTTTTT

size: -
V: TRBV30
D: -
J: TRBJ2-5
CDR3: CAWSVTRKETQYF
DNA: TGTGCCTGGAGTGTTACCCGTAAAGAGACCCAGTACTTC

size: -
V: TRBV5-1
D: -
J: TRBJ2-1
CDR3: CASSLGHGAESNEQFF
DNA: TGCGCCAGCAGCTTGGGGCACGGAGCGGAATCAAATGAGCAGTTCTTC

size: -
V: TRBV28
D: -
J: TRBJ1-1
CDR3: CATAKVGGEAFF
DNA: TGTGCCACCGCAAAAGTGGGAGGTGAAGCTTTCTTT

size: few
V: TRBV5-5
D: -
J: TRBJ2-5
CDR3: CASSLGGRLQETQYF
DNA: TGTGCCAGCAGCTTGGGTGGCAGGTTACAAGAGACCCAGTACTTC

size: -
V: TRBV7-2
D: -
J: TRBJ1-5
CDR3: CASSLVRDTGPQHF
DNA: TGTGCCAGCAGCTTAGTAAGGGACACCGGGCCCCAGCATTTT

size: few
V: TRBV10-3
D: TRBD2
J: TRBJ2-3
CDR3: CAISDGEAGSTDTQYF
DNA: TGTGCCATCAGTGACGGGGAAGCGGGGAGCACAGATACGCAGTATTTT

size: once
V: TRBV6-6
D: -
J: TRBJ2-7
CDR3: CASSYSMSEQYF
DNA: TGTGCCAGCAGTTACTCGATGTCCGAGCAGTACTTC

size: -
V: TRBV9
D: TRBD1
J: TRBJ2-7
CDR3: CASSGGTGDEQYF
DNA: TGTGCCAGCAGCGGAGGGACAGGGGACGAGCAGTACTTC

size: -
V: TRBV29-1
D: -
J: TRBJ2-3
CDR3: CSVEGFSSTDTQYF
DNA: TGCAGCGTTGAAGGTTTTTCAAGCACAGATACGCAGTATTTT

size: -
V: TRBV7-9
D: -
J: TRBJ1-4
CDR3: CASSLRPGGTNEKLFF
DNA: TGTGCCAGCAGCCTCCGCCCCGGGGGGACTAATGAAAAACTGTTTTTT

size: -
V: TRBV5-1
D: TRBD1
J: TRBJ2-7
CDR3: CASSVWGQGSYEQYF
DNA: TGCGCCAGCTCCGTCTGGGGACAGGGATCCTACGAGCAGTACTTC

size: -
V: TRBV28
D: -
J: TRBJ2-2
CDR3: CASSLRGSTGELFF
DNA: TGTGCCAGCAGTTTAAGAGGGAGCACCGGGGAGCTGTTTTTT